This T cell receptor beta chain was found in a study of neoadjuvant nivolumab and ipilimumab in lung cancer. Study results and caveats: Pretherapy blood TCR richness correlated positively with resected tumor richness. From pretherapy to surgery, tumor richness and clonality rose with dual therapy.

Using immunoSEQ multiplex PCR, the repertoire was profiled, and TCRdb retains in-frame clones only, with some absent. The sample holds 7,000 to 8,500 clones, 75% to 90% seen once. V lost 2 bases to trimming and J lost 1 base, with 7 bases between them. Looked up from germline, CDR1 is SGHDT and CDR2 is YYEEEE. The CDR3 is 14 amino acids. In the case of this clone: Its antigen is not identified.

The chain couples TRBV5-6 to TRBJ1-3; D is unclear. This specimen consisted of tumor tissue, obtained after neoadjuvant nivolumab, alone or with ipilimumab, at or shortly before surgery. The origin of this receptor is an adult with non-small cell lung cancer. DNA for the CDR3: TGTGCCAGCAGCTTTTGGGGATCTGGAAACACCATATATTTT. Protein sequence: CASSFWGSGNTIYF.